Sequencing of this T cell receptor beta chain was carried out in a study of CD8 T cells in Susac syndrome (dated by TCRdb to between 2018 and 2021). Broadly, across the study: Whether CD8+ T cell activation and differentiation in Susac syndrome was antigen driven was tested using repertoire sequencing. The study compared CD8+ T cell repertoire clonality among about a dozen healthy donors, about 14 Susac syndrome patients and some 16 multiple sclerosis patients.

In the case of this clonotype: The specificity of this receptor is unknown. No much larger clone is present one base from it, and per-base qualities are unavailable.

RNA was extracted with the RNeasy kit and roughly 0.5 to 1 ug was reverse transcribed using random hexamers. TCR beta CDR3 regions were amplified with the immunoSEQ multiplex PCR assay covering 54 Vbeta and 13 Jbeta segments. To correct PCR amplification bias, a synthetic template baseline was used for both primer optimization and computational correction. The source study handled its data this way. Only productive sequences were kept, with reads annotated to V, D and J genes according to IMGT and analyzed in immunoSEQ Analyzer. Clonality was calculated as one minus the Shannon entropy normalized by log2 of the number of productive unique sequences. For each patient and control, public and private clones were evaluated within the 100 most prevalent clones. A clone was defined as Susac-specific if it was absent from the healthy and MS cohorts, from more than 850 published viral clones and from other ImmuneACCESS disease sequences. TCRdb ran its own pipeline on the public reads, namely fastp trimming at Q25 and MiXCR clone calling, and kept in-frame beta chains. Each CDR3 protein gets just one entry, which takes the most common genes and DNA from the rows behind it. The V and J calls and clone size come from TCRdb's table, not from the authors' own analysis. The sample has tens of thousands of distinct CDR3 sequences on record, about 95% of them singletons. Around 0.4% of the sample is in the top ten clones.

High-throughput TCR beta sequencing profiled peripheral blood CD8+ and CD4+ T cells from healthy donors, Susac syndrome patients and multiple sclerosis patients. The multiple sclerosis controls were treatment-naive patients who had stable or active relapsing-remitting disease and met the revised McDonald criteria. Bulk CD8+ and CD4+ T cells were purified by magnetic negative isolation, while CD8+ TEMRA cells were enriched using FACS. Blood was drawn into EDTA tubes, processed within 24 hours, and PBMCs were isolated by density gradient centrifugation. PBMCs destined for TCR sequencing were cryopreserved in liquid nitrogen and later thawed in a 37 °C water bath. A purity of at least 90% was achieved for sorted or isolated CD4+, CD8+ and CD8+ TEMRA cells. Findings and caveats that apply to the study as a whole: The study acknowledged that relatively few individuals were included in the TCR sequencing and HLA analysis.

Sample: CD8+ T cells from PBMCs. The TCR comes from a human donor with multiple sclerosis.

The encoded CDR3 is CASSPPLTGDNSPLHF. The DNA reads TGCGCCAGCAGCCCCCCGTTAACGGGAGATAATTCACCCCTCCACTTT. The chain employs TRBV4-3 and TRBJ1-6; the D gene is unclear. V was cut back by 4 bases and J by 5 bases, leaving a gap of 15 bases between them. The CDR3 runs 16 amino acids, cysteine and phenylalanine included. Here the CDR3 DNA is all that survives: 48 bases in frame from base 1. CDR1 and CDR2 are drawn from the germline V gene: LGHNA, YSLEER.